These 28 T cell receptor beta chains were all obtained from the same sample, sequenced in a study of CD8 T cells in ankylosing spondylitis. Overall study findings and caveats: What appeared characteristic of ankylosing spondylitis blood was a TCR beta motif of fewer than ten highly homologous variants.

Their specific antigens are unknown. MiXCR was run by TCRdb on the 5' RACE reads, yielding one entry per CDR3 protein. The sample has fewer than 550,000 distinct CDR3 sequences, approximately 5.3% seen once. The specimen sequenced was blood, either unsorted or a sorted T cell fraction (not recorded which). The receptors were sampled from a male donor with ankylosing spondylitis.

This clonotype came up many times. The rearrangement uses TRBV6-5 and TRBJ1-5; no definite D call. The germline V and J ends were trimmed by 1 base and 0 bases, with 4 bases remaining between them. Germline V gene sequence: CDR1 MNHEY, CDR2 SVGAGI. This CDR3 comprises 14 residues. The CDR3 loop reads CASSYYHSNQPQHF. The CDR3 region has the DNA TGTGCCAGCAGTTACTACCATAGCAATCAGCCCCAGCATTTT.

This clonotype was detected ten times or more. The chain recombines TRBV27 with TRBJ2-7, with D tentatively TRBD1 (6 bases). Germline V gene lookup returns CDR1 MNHEY and CDR2 SMNVEV (reference sequence). The germline V and J ends were trimmed by 4 bases and 0 bases, with 10 bases remaining between them. The CDR3 runs 14 residues. CDR3 residues: CASSWAGDSYEQYF. The CDR3 DNA follows: TGTGCCAGCAGTTGGGCAGGGGACTCCTACGAGCAGTACTTC.

This clonotype was seen many times. The rearrangement uses TRBV28 and TRBJ2-7; tentative D call: TRBD1 (7 bases). The V gene lost 3 bases and the J gene lost 3 bases, with 12 bases spanning the gap. CDR3 size: 14 residues. Per the germline V gene, CDR1 is MDHEN and CDR2 is SYDVKM. The CDR3 DNA follows: TGTGCCAGCAGTTTCGGAGGGGGCCTCTACGAGCAGTACTTC. Amino acid sequence: CASSFGGGLYEQYF.

Only a few counts were recorded for this clonotype. The chain couples TRBV30 to TRBJ1-1, with no clear D. Trimming cost V 7 bases and J 5 bases, with 17 bases left between them. In germline, CDR1 is GTSNPN, CDR2 SVGIG (reference sequence). This CDR3 comprises 13 residues. CDR3 DNA: TGTGCCTATGGGAGGTTCTCGGGAACTGAAGCTTTCTTT. Protein sequence: CAYGRFSGTEAFF.

This clonotype showed up many times. The chain carries TRBV4-1 and TRBJ1-2, with D possibly TRBD1 on 5 matching bases. Trimming took 2 bases from V and 1 from J, leaving 11 bases between them. The CDR3 is 15 amino acids. Germline values: CDR1 MGHRA, CDR2 YSYEKL. CDR3 nucleotide sequence: TGCGCCAGCAGCCAATTCGTTAGGGGTAACTATGGCTACACCTTC. It encodes CASSQFVRGNYGYTF.

This clonotype was detected only a few times. The chain recombines TRBV6-5 with TRBJ2-7; 10 nucleotides agree with TRBD1. The CDR3 is 14 amino acids. V was clipped by 3 bases and J by 6 bases; unmatched bases: 5. CDR1 is MNHEY, CDR2 SVGAGI, per germline. The CDR3 nucleotides are TGTGCCAGCAGTTATTCCGGACAGGGGGGCGAGCAGTACTTC. It translates to CASSYSGQGGEQYF.

This clonotype has ten or more counts. The V and J genes are TRBV27 and TRBJ2-2, with D possibly matching TRBD2 (6 bases). Trimming cost V 7 bases and J 4 bases, with 16 bases left between them. CDR1 is MNHEY, CDR2 SMNVEV, per germline (reference sequence). The CDR3 has 15 amino acids. The CDR3 region is CASISGVSGTGELFF. DNA of the CDR3: TGTGCCAGCATCTCGGGGGTTTCAGGCACCGGGGAGCTGTTTTTT.

In this sample, this clonotype turned up many times. The rearrangement joins TRBV27 to TRBJ2-2, with D perhaps given as TRBD1 or TRBD2 (5 bases each). This CDR3 spans 15 amino acids. Looked up from germline, CDR1 is MNHEY and CDR2 is SMNVEV (reference sequence). V lost 2 bases and J 5 bases, leaving 12 bases between the germline ends. CDR3: CASSLRGRLTGELFF. The CDR3 bases are TGTGCCAGCAGTTTAAGGGGACGGCTTACCGGGGAGCTGTTTTTT.

This clonotype was detected ten times or more. The genes are TRBV4-3 and TRBJ2-5; D is uncertain. Germline V gene sequence: CDR1 LGHNA, CDR2 YSLEER. This CDR3 contains 13 residues. V was cut by 0 bases and J by 5 bases, with 7 bases left in between. The CDR3 DNA reads TGCGCCAGCAGCCAAGATCGGTGGGAGACCCAGTACTTC. Its protein product is CASSQDRWETQYF.

This clonotype was seen many times. The V and J genes are TRBV7-9 and TRBJ2-7, with 8 bases fitting TRBD1. V lost 5 bases and J lost 1; bases outside the gene matches: 4. Germline V gives CDR1 SEHNR, CDR2 FQNEAQ (reference sequence). CDR3 length: 14 amino acids. The CDR3 here is CASSDRTGSYEQYF. CDR3 nucleotide sequence: TGTGCCAGCAGCGACCGGACAGGGTCCTACGAGCAGTACTTC.

This chain joins TRBV7-8 and TRBJ2-3, with a possible D match to TRBD1 (6 bases). This CDR3 has 15 amino acids. The V end was cut by 5 bases, the J end by 1 base, with 13 bases between. Germline CDR1 reads SGHVS; CDR2 reads FQNEAQ. DNA of the CDR3: TGTGCCAGCAGCAATACAGGGCGGGGCACAGATACGCAGTATTTT. Translation gives CASSNTGRGTDTQYF.

This clonotype was detected ten times or more. The DNA for the CDR3 is TGCGCCAGCAGCCCCTCGACAGTACGCTACGAGCAGTACTTC. This encodes CASSPSTVRYEQYF. This chain joins TRBV5-1 and TRBJ2-7; D may be TRBD1 (5 bases). Germline-derived CDR1 and CDR2 are SGHRS and YFSETQ. The CDR3 spans 14 residues. The V gene lost 4 bases and the J gene lost 3 bases, with 14 bases spanning the gap.

This clonotype has more than one count but fewer than ten. V and J are TRBV6-5 and TRBJ2-5; perhaps TRBD2 as D (6 bases). In germline, CDR1 is MNHEY, CDR2 SVGAGI. This CDR3 region has 15 residues. Between the trimmed V and J ends, which lost 4 bases and 2 bases, there was a span of 14 bases. CDR3 coding DNA: TGTGCCAGCAGTTGGATCCGGGACTCACAAGAGACCCAGTACTTC. This translates into CASSWIRDSQETQYF.

This clonotype was picked up many times. The chain employs TRBV30 and TRBJ2-2, with D uncertain. The CDR3 spans 13 residues. CDR1 and CDR2 (germline): GTSNPN, SVGIG (reference sequence). V lost 2 bases and J 6 bases, leaving 10 bases between the germline ends. The CDR3 sequence: CAWSTDASGELFF. For the CDR3, the DNA is TGTGCCTGGAGTACGGACGCGTCCGGGGAGCTGTTTTTT.

At least ten counts were recorded for this clonotype. This sequence joins TRBV7-9 and TRBJ2-1, with 7 positions matching TRBD2. The CDR3 length is 15 residues. V lost 1 base, J lost 7 bases, and 7 bases stayed unmatched. Germline CDR1 SEHNR, CDR2 FQNEAQ (reference sequence). CDR3 region: CASSLDGLAVNEQFF. CDR3 coding DNA: TGTGCCAGCAGCTTAGATGGGCTAGCGGTGAATGAGCAGTTCTTC. Together with reference TRBV7-9 and TRBJ2-1, the CDR3 gives the full variable domain: DTGVSQNPRHKITKRGQNVTFRCDPISEHNRLYWYRQTLGQGPEFLTYFQNEAQLEKSRLLSDRFSAERPKGSFSTLEIQRTEQGDSAMYLCASSLDGLAVNEQFFGPGTRLTVL.

This clonotype was seen ten or more times. This chain links TRBV9 with TRBJ1-4; D unresolved. The V gene's germline CDR1 is SGDLS and CDR2 YYNGEE. CDR3 length: 16 residues. With 0 bases removed from V and 3 bases from J, the gap between germline ends came to 12 bases. The CDR3 protein is CASSVDHQSSNEKLFF. Here the CDR3 DNA reads TGTGCCAGCAGCGTAGATCATCAGTCATCTAATGAAAAACTGTTTTTT.

This clonotype was counted only a few times. The rearrangement joins TRBV4-2 to TRBJ2-3; D gene unclear. The germline CDR1 and CDR2 sequences are LGHNA and YNFKEQ. The CDR3 sequence is 16 residues long. V shed 4 bases and J shed 1 base, with 15 bases lying between them. CDR3 DNA sequence: TGTGCCAGCAGCCCGGGTTACCGCGGAGGCACAGATACGCAGTATTTT. It encodes CASSPGYRGGTDTQYF.

For this clonotype: Just one base apart from a much larger clone, this may be a read error. The chain links TRBV7-9 to TRBJ2-3; D is undetermined. This CDR3 has 14 residues. V gave up 5 bases and J gave up 2 bases, with 11 bases separating them. Per the germline V gene, CDR1 is SEHNR and CDR2 is FQNEAQ (reference sequence). This CDR3 is CASSPWVDTDTQYF. CDR3 bases: TGTGCCAGCAGCCCCTGGGTTGACACAGATACGCAGTATTTT.

This clonotype was seen repeatedly, ten times or more. This chain joins TRBV29-1 and TRBJ2-2; the match to TRBD1 covers 7 bases. Unmatched junction bases numbered 8, after V lost 4 bases and J lost 3 bases. Per the germline V gene, CDR1 is SQVTM and CDR2 is ANQGSEA. The CDR3 covers 15 residues. CDR3 sequence reads: CSVGGRGGDTGELFF. CDR3 DNA sequence: TGCAGCGTTGGGGGACGAGGGGGCGACACCGGGGAGCTGTTTTTT.

At least ten counts were recorded for this clonotype. CDR3 region: CASSALGAGTDTQYF. DNA for the CDR3: TGTGCCAGCAGTGCCCTAGGGGCCGGGACAGATACGCAGTATTTT. The chain couples TRBV25-1 to TRBJ2-3; the D gene is possibly TRBD1 (5 bases). Germline lookup yields CDR1 MGHDK and CDR2 SYGVNS. V was cut by 4 bases and J by 3 bases, with 14 bases left in between. This CDR3 has 15 amino acids.

V gene TRBV28 combines with J gene TRBJ2-7; 11 nucleotides line up with TRBD2. The V and J ends lost 9 bases and 6 bases, in that order; junction bases with no gene match: 7. The CDR3 is 13 amino acids. Germline CDR1 MDHEN, CDR2 SYDVKM. The CDR3 reads CASLGLAVIEQYF. CDR3 DNA sequence: TGTGCCAGTTTGGGACTAGCGGTCATCGAGCAGTACTTC.

This chain uses TRBV28 with TRBJ2-7, with 9 bases identical to TRBD2. V gave up 6 bases and J gave up 2 bases; unmatched junction bases: 5. There are 14 residues in the CDR3. Per germline, CDR1 MDHEN and CDR2 SYDVKM. This CDR3 is CASRGAGGAYEQYF. The CDR3 nucleotides are TGTGCCAGCAGGGGAGCGGGGGGCGCCTACGAGCAGTACTTC.

In this sample, this clonotype turned up many times. This chain links TRBV20-1 with TRBJ2-3, with D possibly TRBD2 on 6 matching bases. The CDR3 sequence is 13 residues long. Germline CDR1 and CDR2: DFQATT and SNEGSKA (reference sequence). CDR3 bases: TGCAGCCTCGAGGGACTCACCACAGATACGCAGTATTTT. The encoded protein is CSLEGLTTDTQYF.

Ten or more counts support this clonotype. The genes are TRBV12-3 or TRBV12-4 and TRBJ2-5; D perhaps matches TRBD1 (5 bases). The V and J ends lost 4 bases and 2 bases respectively, with 11 bases between them. This CDR3 region has 14 residues. The CDR3 loop reads CASSWGLAQETQYF. The CDR3 bases are TGTGCCAGCAGTTGGGGCTTGGCACAAGAGACCCAGTACTTC.

This clonotype was detected only a few times. V and J are TRBV9 and TRBJ2-3; D not certain. The germline gives CDR1 SGDLS, CDR2 YYNGEE. V was pared by 3 bases and J by 3 bases, with 14 bases between. CDR3 length: 15 residues. Here the CDR3 reads CASSAHLPRTDTQYF. DNA for the CDR3: TGTGCCAGCAGCGCCCACTTACCTAGGACAGATACGCAGTATTTT.

This clonotype has ten or more counts. J is TRBJ2-7 and V is TRBV10-3, with 8 bases identical to TRBD1. V lost 5 bases and J lost 1; bases outside the gene matches: 7. CDR3 length equals 15 residues. In germline, CDR1 is ENHRY, CDR2 SYGVKD. The CDR3 loop reads CAISRQGIGSYEQYF. The DNA of the CDR3 is TGTGCCATCAGTCGACAGGGGATAGGGTCCTACGAGCAGTACTTC.

This clonotype was picked up a small number of times. J is TRBJ1-1 and V is TRBV4-1; 10 bases agree with TRBD1. With 4 bases clipped from V and 4 bases from J, the junction kept 9 bases outside the gene matches. The length of the CDR3 is 16 residues. The V gene's germline CDR1 is MGHRA and CDR2 YSYEKL. The CDR3 reads CASSPRQGASGTEAFF. CDR3 sequence (DNA): TGCGCCAGCAGCCCGAGACAGGGGGCAAGTGGCACTGAAGCTTTCTTT.

This clonotype was seen repeatedly, ten times or more. J is TRBJ2-7 and V is TRBV4-3; 10 nucleotides match TRBD1. CDR1 is LGHNA and CDR2 is YSLEER in the germline V gene. The CDR3 has 15 residues. V trimming: 2 bases; J trimming: 3 bases; junction bases outside the gene matches: 4. This CDR3 is CASSQWDRGGYEQYF. Here the CDR3 DNA reads TGCGCCAGCAGCCAATGGGACAGGGGCGGCTACGAGCAGTACTTC.